This T cell receptor (beta chain) was captured in a study of blood T cell repertoires in COVID-19. Study in general: Sites in the United States, Italy and Spain provided acute and convalescent COVID-19 samples. T cells, B-cell-depleted T cells, or PBMCs provided the cDNA or gDNA that served as material.

Authors' methods: How many nucleated cells were present was estimated from reference gene primer amplification. Data came from immunoSEQ multiplex PCR; TCRdb stores just in-frame clones and leaves some out. V and J calls and clone size are those listed in that table; D and trimming were worked out from the DNA. The sample has around 620,000 clones; 85% to 90% are singletons. Looked up from germline, CDR1 is SGHTA and CDR2 is FQGNSA. This CDR3 contains 16 residues. V was trimmed by 1 base and J by 0 bases, leaving 11 bases between them. The specimen sequenced was peripheral blood. The receptor's source is a woman between 18 and 30 years old with acute or convalescent COVID-19. The V call is TRBV7-2, the J call TRBJ2-3; D call uncertain. CDR3 residues: CASSLGGNPSTDTQYF. In DNA form, the CDR3 reads TGTGCCAGCAGCTTAGGCGGAAACCCTAGCACAGATACGCAGTATTTT.